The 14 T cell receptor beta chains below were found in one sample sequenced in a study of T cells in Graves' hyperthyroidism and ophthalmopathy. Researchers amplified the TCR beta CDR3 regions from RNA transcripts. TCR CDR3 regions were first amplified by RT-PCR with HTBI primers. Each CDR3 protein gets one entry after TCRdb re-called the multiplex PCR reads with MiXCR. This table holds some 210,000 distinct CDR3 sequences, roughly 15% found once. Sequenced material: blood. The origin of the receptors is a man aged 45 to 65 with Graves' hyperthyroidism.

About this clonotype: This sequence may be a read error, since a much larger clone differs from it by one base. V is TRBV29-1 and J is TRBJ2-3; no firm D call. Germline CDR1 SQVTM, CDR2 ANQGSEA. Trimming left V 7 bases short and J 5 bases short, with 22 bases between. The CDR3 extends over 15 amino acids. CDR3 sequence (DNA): TGCAGCGCCGCCCGGAATAGCAGGATTGAAGATACGCAGTATTTT. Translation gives CSAARNSRIEDTQYF.

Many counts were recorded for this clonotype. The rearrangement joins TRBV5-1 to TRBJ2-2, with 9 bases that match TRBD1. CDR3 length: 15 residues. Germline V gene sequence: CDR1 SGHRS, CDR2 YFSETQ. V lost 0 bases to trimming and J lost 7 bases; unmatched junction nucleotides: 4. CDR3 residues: CASSLASTGGGELFF. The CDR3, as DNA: TGCGCCAGCAGCTTGGCCTCGACAGGGGGCGGGGAGCTGTTTTTT.

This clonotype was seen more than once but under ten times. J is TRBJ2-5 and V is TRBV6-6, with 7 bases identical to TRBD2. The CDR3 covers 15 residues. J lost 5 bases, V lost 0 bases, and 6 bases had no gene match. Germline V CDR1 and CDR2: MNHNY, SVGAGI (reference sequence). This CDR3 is CASSYSGLEGETQYF. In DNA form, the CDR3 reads TGTGCCAGCAGTTACTCAGGACTAGAAGGGGAGACCCAGTACTTC.

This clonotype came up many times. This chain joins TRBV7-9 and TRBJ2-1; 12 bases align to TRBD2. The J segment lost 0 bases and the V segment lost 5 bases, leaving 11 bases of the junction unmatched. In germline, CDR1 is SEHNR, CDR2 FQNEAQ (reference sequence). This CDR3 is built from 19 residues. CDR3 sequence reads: CASSPLGLAGGSSYNEQFF. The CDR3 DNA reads TGTGCCAGCAGCCCCCTCGGGCTAGCGGGAGGGAGCTCCTACAATGAGCAGTTCTTC.

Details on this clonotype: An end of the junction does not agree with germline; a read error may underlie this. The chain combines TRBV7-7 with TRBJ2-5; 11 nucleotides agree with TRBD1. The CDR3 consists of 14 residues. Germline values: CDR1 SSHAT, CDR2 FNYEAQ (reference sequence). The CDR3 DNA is TGTGCTAGCAGCTGGGGGACAGGGGGAGAGACCCAGTACTTC. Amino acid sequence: CASSWGTGGETQYF. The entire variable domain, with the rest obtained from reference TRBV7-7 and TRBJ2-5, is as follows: GAGVSQSPRYKVTKRGQDVTLRCDPISSHATLYWYQQALGQGPEFLTYFNYEAQPDKSGLPSDRFSAERPEGSISTLTIQRTEQRDSAMYRCASSWGTGGETQYFGPGTRLLVL.

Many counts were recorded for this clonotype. CDR3 DNA sequence: TGTGCCAGCACCCCTGGACTAGTCGGAGATACGCAGTATTTT. This codes for CASTPGLVGDTQYF. The chain links TRBV12-3 or TRBV12-4 to TRBJ2-3; 7 nucleotides match TRBD2. V gave up 7 bases and J gave up 5 bases; unmatched junction bases: 9. The CDR3 is 14 amino acids.

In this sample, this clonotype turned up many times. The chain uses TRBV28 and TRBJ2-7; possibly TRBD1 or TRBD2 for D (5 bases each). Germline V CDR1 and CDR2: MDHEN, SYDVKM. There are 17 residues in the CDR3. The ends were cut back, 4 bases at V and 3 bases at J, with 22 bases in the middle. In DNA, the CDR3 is TGTGCCAGCAGTTATACGACTGGGGATCGGGGCCTCTACGAGCAGTACTTC. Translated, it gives CASSYTTGDRGLYEQYF.

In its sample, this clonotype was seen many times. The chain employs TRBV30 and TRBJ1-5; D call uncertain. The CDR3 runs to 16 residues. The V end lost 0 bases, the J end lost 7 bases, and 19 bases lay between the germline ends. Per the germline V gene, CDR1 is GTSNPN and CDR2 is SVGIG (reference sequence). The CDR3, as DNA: TGTGCCTGGAGTGTATCATACCGGGGAGCTGGGCAGCCCCAGCATTTT. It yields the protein CAWSVSYRGAGQPQHF. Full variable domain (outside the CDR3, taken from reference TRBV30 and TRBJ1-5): SQTIHQWPATLVQPVGSPLSLECTVEGTSNPNLYWYRQAAGRGLQLLFYSVGIGQISSEVPQNLSASRPQDRQFILSSKKLLLSDSGFYLCAWSVSYRGAGQPQHFGDGTRLSIL.

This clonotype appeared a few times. CDR3 in DNA: TGCAGTGCTAGAAAAACGCCTGAAGCTTTCTTT. Its translation: CSARKTPEAFF. The genes are TRBV20-1 and TRBJ1-1; D unresolved. The CDR3 extends over 11 amino acids. Trimming removed 2 bases at V and 6 bases at J, with 7 bases between. CDR1 DFQATT and CDR2 SNEGSKA come from the germline V gene (reference sequence).

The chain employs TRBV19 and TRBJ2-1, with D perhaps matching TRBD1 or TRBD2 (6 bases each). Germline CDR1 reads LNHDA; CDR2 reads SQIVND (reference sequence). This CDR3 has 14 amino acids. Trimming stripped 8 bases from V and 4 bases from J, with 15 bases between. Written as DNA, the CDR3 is TGTGCCAGTCGGGGGCCCTCTTATTACAATGAGCAGTTCTTC. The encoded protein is CASRGPSYYNEQFF.

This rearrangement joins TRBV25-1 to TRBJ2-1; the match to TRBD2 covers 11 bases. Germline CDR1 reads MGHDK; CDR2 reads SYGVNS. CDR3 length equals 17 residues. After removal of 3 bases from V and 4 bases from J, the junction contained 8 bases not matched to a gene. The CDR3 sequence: CASSDWGSGRAYNEQFF. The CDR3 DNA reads TGTGCCAGCAGTGATTGGGGTAGCGGGAGGGCGTACAATGAGCAGTTCTTC.

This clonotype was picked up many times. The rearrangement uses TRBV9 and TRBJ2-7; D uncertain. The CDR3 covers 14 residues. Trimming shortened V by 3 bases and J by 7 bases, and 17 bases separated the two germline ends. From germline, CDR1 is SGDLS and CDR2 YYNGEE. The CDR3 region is CASSAGRTGREQYF. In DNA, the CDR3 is TGTGCCAGCAGCGCCGGACGGACGGGTAGGGAGCAGTACTTC.

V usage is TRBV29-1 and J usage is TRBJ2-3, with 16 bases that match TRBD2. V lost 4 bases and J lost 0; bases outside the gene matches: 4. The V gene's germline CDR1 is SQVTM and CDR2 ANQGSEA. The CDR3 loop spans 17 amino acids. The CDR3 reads CSVAGTSGRGSTDTQYF. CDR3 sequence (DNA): TGCAGCGTTGCCGGGACTAGCGGGAGGGGAAGCACAGATACGCAGTATTTT.

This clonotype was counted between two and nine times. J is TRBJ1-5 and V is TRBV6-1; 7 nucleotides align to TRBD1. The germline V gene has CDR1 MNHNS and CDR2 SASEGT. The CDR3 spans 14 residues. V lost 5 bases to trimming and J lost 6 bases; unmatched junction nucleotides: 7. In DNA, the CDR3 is TGTGCCAGCAGTTCTAAGGGGGCCGTTCAGCCCCAGCATTTT. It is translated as CASSSKGAVQPQHF.